Each of the 19 T cell receptor beta chains below was sequenced from the same sample in a study of shared clonotypes between healthy human individuals. Some clones are missing from TCRdb's copy, which holds only in-frame ones; the method was immunoSEQ multiplex PCR. Seen here are approximately 1.1 million clones, 70% to 80% observed once, and the top ten hold approximately 0.5%. Sequenced input: memory CD4+ T cells from PBMCs. Specified subset: CD45RA-negative fraction. The receptors derive from a man aged 18 to 29 in good health. Some clones in this sample may be carry-over from other donors' samples.

V gene TRBV21-1 combines with J gene TRBJ2-7; TRBD2 is the table's D call and was not checked against the DNA. TRBV21-1 is a documented pseudogene. The CDR3 has 15 residues. The CDR3 region is CASSKLELAGGNRYF. In nucleotides, the CDR3 is TGTGCCAGCAGCAAATTAGAACTAGCGGGAGGGAATCGGTACTTC.

This chain connects TRBV7-2 to TRBJ1-3; the D gene is possibly TRBD1 (6 bases). Trimming took off 5 bases at V and 13 bases at J, with 15 bases between the two ends. The germline gives CDR1 SGHTA, CDR2 FQGNSA. The CDR3 runs 12 residues. DNA of the CDR3: TGTGCCAGCAGCGGCAACTCCGACAGGATATATTTT. This codes for CASSGNSDRIYF. The variable domain in full, with the rest retrieved from reference TRBV7-2 and TRBJ1-3, is GAGVSQSPSNKVTEKGKDVELRCDPISGHTALYWYRQSLGQGLEFLIYFQGNSAPDKSGLPSDRFSAERTGGSVSTLTIQRTQQEDSAVYLCASSGNSDRIYFGEGSWLTVV.

The V call is TRBV2, the J call TRBJ2-3, with D possibly being TRBD1 (5 bases). V lost 4 bases to trimming and J lost 2 bases, with 10 bases between them. The germline CDR1 and CDR2 sequences are SNHLY and FYNNEI. The CDR3 consists of 14 residues. CDR3 DNA: TGTGCCAGCAGTGGGGGTGGGGCCACAGATACGCAGTATTTT. It codes for CASSGGGATDTQYF.

This clone showed up just a few times. The sample has other DNA sequences that encode this CDR3 too. This sequence joins TRBV29-1 and TRBJ1-5, with D unresolved. V lost 4 bases to trimming and J lost 0 bases, with 10 bases between them. Germline-derived CDR1 and CDR2 are SQVTM and ANQGSEA. The CDR3 sequence is 14 residues long. The CDR3 DNA sequence: TGCAGCGTTGGAGAGCAATATAGCAATCAGCCCCAGCATTTT. This codes for CSVGEQYSNQPQHF.

The rearrangement joins TRBV7-9 to TRBJ1-1, with D hard to call. CDR1 SEHNR and CDR2 FQNEAQ come from the germline V gene (reference sequence). The CDR3 sequence is 13 residues long. V lost 5 bases and J 3 bases, leaving 10 bases between the germline ends. The CDR3 coding sequence is TGTGCCAGCAGCCGGGCGTGGGACACTGAAGCTTTCTTT. Amino acid sequence: CASSRAWDTEAFF.

The genes are TRBV2 and TRBJ1-5; weak D call: TRBD1 (5 bases). Trimming removed 0 bases from V and 6 bases from J, with 12 bases in between. In germline, CDR1 is SNHLY, CDR2 FYNNEI. CDR3 length equals 15 residues. CDR3 residues: CASSEAGVGGQPQHF. CDR3 nucleotides: TGTGCCAGCAGTGAAGCAGGGGTAGGAGGTCAGCCCCAGCATTTT.

V is TRBV7-2 and J is TRBJ1-5, with 7 bases that match TRBD1. Germline V gives CDR1 SGHTA, CDR2 FQGNSA. With 0 bases clipped from V and 12 bases from J, the junction kept 2 bases outside the gene matches. CDR3 length: 12 residues. The CDR3 DNA follows: TGTGCCAGCAGCTTAGCTACAGGGGTCCAGCATTTT. Translation: CASSLATGVQHF.

This clone was seen many times. J is TRBJ2-1 and V is TRBV7-2; D might be TRBD2 (6 bases). Germline-derived CDR1 and CDR2 are SGHTA and FQGNSA. With 3 bases removed from V and 1 base from J, the gap between germline ends came to 16 bases. The CDR3 length is 17 residues. CDR3 nucleotide sequence: TGTGCCAGCAGCTTTTCTGGCGGGAAGGGGTCCTACAATGAGCAGTTCTTC. Its translation: CASSFSGGKGSYNEQFF.

The chain has TRBV5-1 and TRBJ2-7; D not resolved. The CDR3 loop spans 13 amino acids. V was clipped by 0 bases and J by 3 bases, with 7 bases between them. Per the germline V gene, CDR1 is SGHRS and CDR2 is YFSETQ. As DNA, the CDR3 is TGCGCCAGCAGCTTGGACAGCCTCTACGAGCAGTACTTC. Translation: CASSLDSLYEQYF.

This sequence joins TRBV29-1 and TRBJ2-5; D is undetermined. The CDR3 loop spans 13 amino acids. Germline V gene lookup returns CDR1 SQVTM and CDR2 ANQGSEA. Trimming cost V 1 base and J 0 bases, with 6 bases left between them. The CDR3 sequence is CSVEGRYQETQYF. The CDR3 DNA sequence: TGCAGCGTTGAAGGCAGGTACCAAGAGACCCAGTACTTC.

The chain employs TRBV2 and TRBJ1-1; D is undetermined. Looked up from germline, CDR1 is SNHLY and CDR2 is FYNNEI. The CDR3 extends over 15 amino acids. The germline V and J ends were trimmed by 6 bases and 5 bases, with 19 bases remaining between them. This CDR3 is CASRPQELGGTEAFF. For the CDR3, the DNA is TGTGCCAGCAGACCGCAGGAGTTGGGTGGGACTGAAGCTTTCTTT.

The chain joins TRBV10-3 to TRBJ2-1, with unresolved D. V lost 7 bases and J 0 bases, leaving 10 bases between the germline ends. The CDR3 has 14 amino acids. Germline lookup yields CDR1 ENHRY and CDR2 SYGVKD. This chain's CDR3 is CAITSGPSYNEQFF. CDR3 in DNA: TGTGCCATCACCTCTGGCCCCTCCTACAATGAGCAGTTCTTC.

The rearrangement joins TRBV7-2 to TRBJ1-1, with 9 bases identical to TRBD1. CDR1 SGHTA and CDR2 FQGNSA come from the germline V gene. This CDR3 comprises 17 residues. The V gene end was trimmed by 6 bases and the J gene end by 6 bases; junction bases not matched to a gene: 17. The CDR3 DNA is TGTGCCAGCAGGTCCGGGACAGGGTCTTTCCTGCTACCTGAAGCTTTCTTT. Encoded protein: CASRSGTGSFLLPEAFF.

CDR3 bases: TGCAGTGCGGAAGGACGTGGTCGGTTCTTC. Translating it yields CSAEGRGRFF. The chain joins TRBV20-1 to TRBJ2-1, with D unclear. CDR1 DFQATT and CDR2 SNEGSKA come from the germline V gene (reference sequence). Trimming removed 6 bases from V and 15 bases from J, with 15 bases in between. The CDR3 runs to 10 residues.

The genes are TRBV28 and TRBJ2-7, with D possibly being TRBD1 or TRBD2 (5 bases each). Germline CDR1 MDHEN, CDR2 SYDVKM. V gave up 5 bases and J gave up 0 bases, with 8 bases separating them. The CDR3 has 13 residues. The CDR3 loop is CASSPGSSYEQYF. The CDR3 DNA reads TGTGCCAGCAGTCCAGGGAGCTCCTACGAGCAGTACTTC.

This chain connects TRBV5-4 to TRBJ1-1; D is perhaps TRBD1 (6 bases). Germline V gene data show CDR1 as SGHNT and CDR2 as YYREEE (reference sequence). V was clipped by 3 bases and J by 0 bases, with 12 bases between them. The CDR3 spans 15 residues. CDR3 amino acids: CASSWGRGMNTEAFF. In DNA, the CDR3 is TGTGCCAGCAGCTGGGGGAGGGGGATGAACACTGAAGCTTTCTTT.

The genes are TRBV9 and TRBJ2-1; D possibly corresponds to TRBD2 (5 bases). The V and J ends lost 0 bases and 7 bases respectively, with 11 bases between them. The CDR3 has 14 amino acids. Germline V gives CDR1 SGDLS, CDR2 YYNGEE. The CDR3 sequence is CASSVELVKNEQFF. In DNA form, the CDR3 reads TGTGCCAGCAGCGTAGAACTAGTAAAGAATGAGCAGTTCTTC.

The chain recombines TRBV7-2 with TRBJ2-3, with TRBD2 matching 9 bases. The CDR3 length is 14 residues. Germline V gene data show CDR1 as SGHTA and CDR2 as FQGNSA. Trimming at V came to 5 bases and at J to 10 bases, leaving 10 bases not matched to a gene. Written as DNA, the CDR3 is TGTGCCAGCAGCATCGGGACTAGCCCTCCTCCGCAGTATTTT. Translated, it gives CASSIGTSPPPQYF.

This chain uses TRBV20-1 with TRBJ1-1; D possibly corresponds to TRBD1 (5 bases). Germline V gene data show CDR1 as DFQATT and CDR2 as SNEGSKA (reference sequence). CDR3 length: 11 residues. The V end lost 7 bases, the J end lost 4 bases, and 10 bases lay between the germline ends. CDR3 in DNA: TGCAGTGTGCAGGGACCCACTGAAGCTTTCTTT. This codes for CSVQGPTEAFF.